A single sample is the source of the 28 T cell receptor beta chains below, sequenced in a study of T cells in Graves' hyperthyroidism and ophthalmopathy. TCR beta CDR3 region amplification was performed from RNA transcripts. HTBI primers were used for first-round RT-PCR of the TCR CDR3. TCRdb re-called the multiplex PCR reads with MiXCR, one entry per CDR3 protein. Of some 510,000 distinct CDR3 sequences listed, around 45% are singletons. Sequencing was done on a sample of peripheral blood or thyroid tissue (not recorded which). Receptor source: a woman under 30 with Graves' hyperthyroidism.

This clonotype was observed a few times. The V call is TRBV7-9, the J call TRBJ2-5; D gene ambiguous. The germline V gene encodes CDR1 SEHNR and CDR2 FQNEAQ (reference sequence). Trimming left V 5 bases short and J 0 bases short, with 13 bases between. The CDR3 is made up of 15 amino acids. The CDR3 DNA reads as TGTGCCAGCAGCCAAGATCCGCCGTACCAAGAGACCCAGTACTTC. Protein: CASSQDPPYQETQYF.

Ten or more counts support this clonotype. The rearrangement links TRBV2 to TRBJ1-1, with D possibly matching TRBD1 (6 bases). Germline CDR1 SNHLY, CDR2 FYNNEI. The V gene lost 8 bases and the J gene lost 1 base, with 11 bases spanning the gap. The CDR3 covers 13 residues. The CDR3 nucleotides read TGTGCCAGCGTTCGGGGGCCGAACACTGAAGCTTTCTTT. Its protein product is CASVRGPNTEAFF. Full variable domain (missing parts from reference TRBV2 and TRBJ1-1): EPEVTQTPSHQVTQMGQEVILRCVPISNHLYFYWYRQILGQKVEFLVSFYNNEISEKSEIFDDQFSVERPDGSNFTLKIRSTKLEDSAMYFCASVRGPNTEAFFGQGTRLTVV.

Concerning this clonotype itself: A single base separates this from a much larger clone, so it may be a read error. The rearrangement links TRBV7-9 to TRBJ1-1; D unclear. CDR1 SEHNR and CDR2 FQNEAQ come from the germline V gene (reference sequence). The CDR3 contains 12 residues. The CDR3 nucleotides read TGCGCCAGCAGCTCGGCCGAGAATGAAGCTTTCTTT. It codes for CASSSAENEAFF.

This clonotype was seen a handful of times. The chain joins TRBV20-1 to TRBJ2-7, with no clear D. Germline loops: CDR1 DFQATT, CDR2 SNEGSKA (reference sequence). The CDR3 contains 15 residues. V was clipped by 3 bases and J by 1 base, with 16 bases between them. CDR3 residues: CSARVSHLGSYEQYF. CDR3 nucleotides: TGCAGTGCTAGGGTTTCTCATCTGGGGTCCTACGAGCAGTACTTC.

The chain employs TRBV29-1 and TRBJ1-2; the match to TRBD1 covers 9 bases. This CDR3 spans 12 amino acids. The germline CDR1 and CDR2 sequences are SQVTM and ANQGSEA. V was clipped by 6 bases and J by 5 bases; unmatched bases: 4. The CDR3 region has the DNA TGCAGCGTGACAGGGGGTTGGTATGGCTACACCTTC. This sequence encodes CSVTGGWYGYTF.

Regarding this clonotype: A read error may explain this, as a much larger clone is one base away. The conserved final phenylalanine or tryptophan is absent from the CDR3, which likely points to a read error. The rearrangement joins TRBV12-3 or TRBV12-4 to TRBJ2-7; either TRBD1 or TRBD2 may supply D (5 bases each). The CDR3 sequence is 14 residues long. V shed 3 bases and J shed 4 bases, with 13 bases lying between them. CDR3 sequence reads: CASSLRGDGYEQYL. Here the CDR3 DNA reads TGTGCCAGCAGTTTGCGAGGGGACGGGTACGAGCAGTACCTC.

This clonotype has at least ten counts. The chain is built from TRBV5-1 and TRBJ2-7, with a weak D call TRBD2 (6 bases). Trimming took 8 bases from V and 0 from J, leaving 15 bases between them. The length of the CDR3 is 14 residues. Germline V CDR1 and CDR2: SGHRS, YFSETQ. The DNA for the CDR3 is TGCGCCAGTGCCGGGACTGGACACTCCTACGAGCAGTACTTC. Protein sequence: CASAGTGHSYEQYF.

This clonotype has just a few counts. The CDR3 sequence: CATSDWGQETQYF. CDR3 DNA: TGTGCCACCAGTGATTGGGGCCAAGAGACCCAGTACTTC. V is TRBV24-1 and J is TRBJ2-5; D unresolved. The CDR3 is made up of 13 amino acids. Germline V lookup: CDR1 KGHDR, CDR2 SFDVKD. The V end was cut by 2 bases, the J end by 1 base, with 4 bases between.

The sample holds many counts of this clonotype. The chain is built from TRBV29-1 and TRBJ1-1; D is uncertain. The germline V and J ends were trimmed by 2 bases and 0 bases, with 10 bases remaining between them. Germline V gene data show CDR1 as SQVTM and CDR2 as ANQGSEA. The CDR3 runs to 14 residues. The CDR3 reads CSVEHNYLNTEAFF. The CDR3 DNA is TGCAGCGTTGAACACAATTACCTGAACACTGAAGCTTTCTTT.

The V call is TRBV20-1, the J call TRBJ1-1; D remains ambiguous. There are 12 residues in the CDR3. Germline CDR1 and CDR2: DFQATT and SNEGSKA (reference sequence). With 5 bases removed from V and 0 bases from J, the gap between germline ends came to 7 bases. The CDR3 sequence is CSAGGLNTEAFF. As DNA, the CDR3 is TGCAGTGCTGGAGGACTGAACACTGAAGCTTTCTTT.

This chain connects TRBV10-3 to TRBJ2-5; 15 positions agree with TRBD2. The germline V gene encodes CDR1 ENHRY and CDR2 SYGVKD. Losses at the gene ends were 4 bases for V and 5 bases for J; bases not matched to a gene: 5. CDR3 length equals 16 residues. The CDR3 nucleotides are TGTGCCATCAGTGTCGGACTAGCGGGAGGGGGGGAGACCCAGTACTTC. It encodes CAISVGLAGGGETQYF.

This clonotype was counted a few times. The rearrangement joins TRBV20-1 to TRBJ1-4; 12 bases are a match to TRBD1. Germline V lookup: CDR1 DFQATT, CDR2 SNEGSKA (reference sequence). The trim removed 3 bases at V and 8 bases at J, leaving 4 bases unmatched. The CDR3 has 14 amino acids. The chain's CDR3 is CSARRDRGREKLFF. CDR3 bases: TGCAGTGCTAGGAGGGACAGGGGGCGAGAAAAACTGTTTTTT.

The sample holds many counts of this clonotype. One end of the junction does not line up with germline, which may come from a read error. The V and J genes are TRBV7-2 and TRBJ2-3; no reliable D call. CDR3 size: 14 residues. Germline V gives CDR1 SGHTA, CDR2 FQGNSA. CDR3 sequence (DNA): TGCGCCAGCAGCCCCCACCGGGGCACAGATACGCAGTATTTT. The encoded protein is CASSPHRGTDTQYF.

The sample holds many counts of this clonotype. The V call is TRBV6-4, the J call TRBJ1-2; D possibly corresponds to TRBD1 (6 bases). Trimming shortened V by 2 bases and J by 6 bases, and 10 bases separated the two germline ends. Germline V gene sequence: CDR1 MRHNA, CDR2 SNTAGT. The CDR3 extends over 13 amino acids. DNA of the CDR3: TGTGCCAGCAGTGACACGGGGGCTCATGGCTACACCTTC. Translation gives CASSDTGAHGYTF.

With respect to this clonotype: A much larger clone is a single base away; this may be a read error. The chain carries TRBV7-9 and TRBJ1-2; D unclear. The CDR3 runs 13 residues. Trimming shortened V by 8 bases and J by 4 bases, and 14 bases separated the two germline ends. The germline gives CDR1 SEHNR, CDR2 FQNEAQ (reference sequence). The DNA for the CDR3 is TGTGCCAGCGGATCCATAGGTTCCTATGGCTACACCTTC. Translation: CASGSIGSYGYTF.

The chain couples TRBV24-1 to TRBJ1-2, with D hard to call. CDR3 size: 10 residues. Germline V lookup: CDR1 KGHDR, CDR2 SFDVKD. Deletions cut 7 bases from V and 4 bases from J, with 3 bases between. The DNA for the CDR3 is TGTGCCACCAGGTTCTATGGCTACACCTTC. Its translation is CATRFYGYTF.

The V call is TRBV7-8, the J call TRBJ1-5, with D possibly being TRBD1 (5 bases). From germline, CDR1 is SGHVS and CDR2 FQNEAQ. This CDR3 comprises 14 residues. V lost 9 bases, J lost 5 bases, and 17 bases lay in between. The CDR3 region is CASSIVAGDQPQHF. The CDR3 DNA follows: TGTGCCAGTAGTATAGTGGCGGGGGATCAGCCCCAGCATTTT.

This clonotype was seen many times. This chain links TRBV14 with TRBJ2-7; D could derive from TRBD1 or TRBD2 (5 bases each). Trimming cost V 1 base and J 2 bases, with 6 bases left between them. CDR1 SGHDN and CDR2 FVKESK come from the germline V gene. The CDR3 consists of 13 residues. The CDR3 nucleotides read TGTGCCAGCAGCCAAGGGGGGACCTACGAGCAGTACTTC. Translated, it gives CASSQGGTYEQYF.

The CDR3 DNA is TGTGCCAGTAGCGCTCAAATAGGGAACTATGGCTACACCTTC. The encoded protein is CASSAQIGNYGYTF. The genes are TRBV19 and TRBJ1-2; unclear D gene. The V gene's germline CDR1 is LNHDA and CDR2 SQIVND (reference sequence). The CDR3 has 14 residues. The V end lost 6 bases, the J end lost 2 bases, and 13 bases lay between the germline ends.

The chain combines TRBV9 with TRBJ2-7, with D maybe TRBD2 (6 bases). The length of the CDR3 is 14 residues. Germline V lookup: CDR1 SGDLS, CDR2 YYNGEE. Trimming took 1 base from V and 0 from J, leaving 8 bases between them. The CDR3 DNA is TGTGCCAGCAGCGTATCCGGGGGCTCCTACGAGCAGTACTTC. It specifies CASSVSGGSYEQYF.

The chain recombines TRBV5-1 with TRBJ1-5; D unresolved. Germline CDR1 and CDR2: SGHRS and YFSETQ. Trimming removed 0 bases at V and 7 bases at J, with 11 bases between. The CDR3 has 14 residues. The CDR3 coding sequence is TGCGCCAGCAGCTTGGCCGGAAATGAACAGCCCCAGCATTTT. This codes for CASSLAGNEQPQHF.

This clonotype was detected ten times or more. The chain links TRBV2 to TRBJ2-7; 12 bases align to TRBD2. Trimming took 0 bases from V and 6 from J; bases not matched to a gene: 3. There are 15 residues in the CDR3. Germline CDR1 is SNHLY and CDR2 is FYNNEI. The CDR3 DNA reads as TGTGCCAGCAGTGAAGCGACTAGCGGGAGTATCGAGCAGTACTTC. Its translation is CASSEATSGSIEQYF.

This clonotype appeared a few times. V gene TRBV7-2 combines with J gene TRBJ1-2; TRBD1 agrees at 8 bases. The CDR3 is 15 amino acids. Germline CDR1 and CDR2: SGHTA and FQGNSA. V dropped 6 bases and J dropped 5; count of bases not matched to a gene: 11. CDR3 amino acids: CASSPRTGSGYGYTF. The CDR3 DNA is TGTGCCAGCAGTCCACGGACAGGGTCTGGGTATGGCTACACCTTC.

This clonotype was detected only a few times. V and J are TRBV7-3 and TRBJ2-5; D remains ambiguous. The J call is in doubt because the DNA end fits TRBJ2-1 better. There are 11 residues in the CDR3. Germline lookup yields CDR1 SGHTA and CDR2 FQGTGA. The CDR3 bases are TGTGCCAGCAGCTTAGATATGTCGCAGTTCTTC. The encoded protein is CASSLDMSQFF.

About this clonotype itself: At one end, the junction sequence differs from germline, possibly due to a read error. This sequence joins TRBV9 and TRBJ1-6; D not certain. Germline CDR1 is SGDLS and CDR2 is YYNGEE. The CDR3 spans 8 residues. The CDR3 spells CASSVEVF. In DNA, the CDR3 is TGTGCCAGCAGCGTAGAGGTTTTT.

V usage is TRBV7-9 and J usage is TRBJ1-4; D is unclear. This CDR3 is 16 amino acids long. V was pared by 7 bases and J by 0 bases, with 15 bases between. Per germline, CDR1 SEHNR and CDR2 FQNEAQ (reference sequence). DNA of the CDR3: TGTGCCAGCACCCCCTCGCTCAGAACAACTAATGAAAAACTGTTTTTT. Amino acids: CASTPSLRTTNEKLFF.

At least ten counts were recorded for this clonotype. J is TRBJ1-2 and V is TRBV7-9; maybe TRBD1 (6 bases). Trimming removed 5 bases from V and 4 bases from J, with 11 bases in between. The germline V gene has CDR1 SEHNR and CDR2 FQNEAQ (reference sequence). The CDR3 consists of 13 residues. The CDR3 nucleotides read TGTGCCAGCAGCCCCGACAGGACCTATGGCTACACCTTC. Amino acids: CASSPDRTYGYTF. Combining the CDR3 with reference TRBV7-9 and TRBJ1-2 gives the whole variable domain DTGVSQNPRHKITKRGQNVTFRCDPISEHNRLYWYRQTLGQGPEFLTYFQNEAQLEKSRLLSDRFSAERPKGSFSTLEIQRTEQGDSAMYLCASSPDRTYGYTFGSGTRLTVV.

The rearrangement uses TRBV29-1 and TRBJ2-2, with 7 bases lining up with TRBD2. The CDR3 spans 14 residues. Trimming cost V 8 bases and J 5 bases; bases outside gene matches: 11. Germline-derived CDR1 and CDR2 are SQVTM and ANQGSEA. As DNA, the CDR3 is TGCAGCTTAGCCCGGACTAGGGCTACCGGGGAGCTGTTTTTT. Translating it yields CSLARTRATGELFF.